This record concerns one T cell receptor beta chain sequence. Its recognized antigen is unknown. There are no base qualities to consult, and no much larger clone falls within one base. The CDR3, from cysteine to phenylalanine, totals 12 residues. The kept DNA is CDR3 alone, 36 bases in frame from the first base. The germline V and J ends show losses of 0 bases and 12 bases respectively, and no gene match explains 4 bases of the junction. In the germline V gene, CDR1 corresponds to KGHSH and CDR2 to LQKENI. The data originate from a study of blood T cell repertoires in COVID-19 (dated by TCRdb to the early 2020s). Concerning the study at large: Samples covering the acute and convalescent phases of COVID-19 were provided by collaborators in the United States, Italy and Spain. The material from the prospective study consisted of cDNA or gDNA derived from T cells, B-cell-depleted T cells, or PBMCs. Subjects who had been exposed to COVID-19, were actively infected with it, or had recovered from it provided the deeply sampled blood TCRbeta repertoires that made up the dataset. The repertoires were made available in a free public database intended to serve as a resource for research on the immune response to SARS-CoV-2. Samples came from the ongoing ImmuneRACE study (first 160 participants) plus 1,254 subjects from 6 global collaborators. Sample metadata almost always included a de-identified subject ID, COVID-19 status, age in years and sex. Where available, HLA class I and class II types were obtained from metadata supplied by the sample provider rather than from assay-based typing.

The investigation overall reported the following: The quantity of clinical and demographic metadata differed by source and by participant and was supplied without curation.

TCRbeta CDR3 regions were amplified from genomic DNA using the immunoSEQ Assay, a bias-controlled multiplex PCR. The authors processed their data as follows. Nucleated cell counts per sample were estimated from amplification of reference gene primers within the assay. Sequence reads were collapsed and filtered to measure the absolute abundance of every unique TCRbeta CDR3 rearrangement. For each sample, productive Simpson clonality was calculated as the square root of Simpson's diversity index across productive rearrangements. The immuneACCESS repertoire file appears here via TCRdb, limited to in-frame rearrangements. These files lack a portion of the clones; in checked studies, under half of the deficit traces to unresolved V genes, and the cause of the others is not known. V, J and clone size reflect that table, while D and trimming were determined from the DNA. The sample contains 200,000 to 250,000 clones, around 90% of them found a single time. Clones ranked in the top ten supply less than 3.5% of the sample.

At one collaborating source in Seattle, patients were enrolled during active infection and were followed longitudinally through the course of disease. Whole blood was collected in K2EDTA tubes by collaborating institutions according to the institutions' own protocols. For TCRbeta analysis, collaborators shipped samples as frozen whole blood, isolated PBMCs, or DNA extracted from either of those sample types. Sequencing was performed on peripheral blood. This TCR was recovered from a man aged 25-40 years with COVID-19, enrolled during active disease. This sequence uses TRBV18 and TRBJ1-1, and 7 junctional nucleotides match TRBD1. The CDR3: CASSPPTGRTFF. In nucleotide form, the sequence is TGTGCCAGCTCACCACCGACAGGGAGAACTTTCTTT. The CDR3 plus the reference TRBV18 and TRBJ1-1 genes for the other parts give the full variable domain: NAGVMQNPRHLVRRRGQEARLRCSPMKGHSHVYWYRQLPEEGLKFMVYLQKENIIDESGMPKERFSAEFPKEGPSILRIQQVVRGDSAAYFCASSPPTGRTFFGQGTRLTVV.